These 24 T cell receptor beta chains share one sample of origin, sequenced in a study of beta chain features in type 1 diabetes. Overall study findings and caveats: Shorter TCRB CDR3s, moderately but significantly so, were found in Type 1 diabetes patients in all four CD4+ subsets.

The entirety of the isolated RNA underwent reverse transcription, so expressed TCRB transcripts were sequenced. TCRdb's copy holds only in-frame clones and misses some; the assay was immunoSEQ multiplex PCR. The sample carries hundreds of thousands of clones, over 12% recorded once. For these receptors, no antigen is known. Sequencing was performed on naive CD4+ T cells from blood. The receptors originated from a young man with type 1 diabetes.

A few counts support this clone. This chain links TRBV28 with TRBJ2-7; D possibly corresponds to TRBD1 (6 bases). The V gene's germline CDR1 is MDHEN and CDR2 SYDVKM. Trimming left V 2 bases short and J 9 bases short, with 17 bases between. The CDR3 is 14 residues long. As DNA, the CDR3 is TGTGCCAGCAGTTTACAGGGGACATCCGAGGGGCAGTACTTC. This encodes CASSLQGTSEGQYF.

About this clone itself: A junction end diverges from the germline sequence, so it may reflect a read error. The chain carries TRBV28 and TRBJ1-2; TRBD1 is a possible D gene (6 bases). The germline V gene encodes CDR1 MDHEN and CDR2 SYDVKM. CDR3 length equals 12 residues. The CDR3 nucleotides are TGTGCCAGCAGTTTGCGCAGGGGAGCCCCCCTTTGG. This encodes CASSLRRGAPLW.

The chain is built from TRBV4-1 and TRBJ2-1; tentative D call: TRBD2 (5 bases). Trimming stripped 0 bases from V and 1 base from J, with 7 bases between. The length of the CDR3 is 15 residues. CDR1 is MGHRA, CDR2 YSYEKL, per germline. The CDR3 protein is CASSQDRGSYNEQFF. In DNA form, the CDR3 reads TGCGCCAGCAGCCAAGATCGAGGGTCCTACAATGAGCAGTTCTTC.

This chain connects TRBV6-5 to TRBJ2-7; 7 nucleotides match TRBD1. The CDR3 runs to 15 residues. CDR1 and CDR2 from the germline V gene are MNHEY and SVGAGI. V was pared by 2 bases and J by 2 bases, with 6 bases of the junction left unmatched. The CDR3 DNA sequence: TGTGCCAGCAGTTACCAACCGACAGGGCCCTACGAGCAGTACTTC. It translates to CASSYQPTGPYEQYF.

V usage is TRBV5-1 and J usage is TRBJ2-2, with a tentative D call TRBD1 (6 bases). CDR1 and CDR2 from the germline V gene are SGHRS and YFSETQ. The CDR3 is made up of 14 amino acids. With 7 bases removed from V and 2 bases from J, the gap between germline ends came to 12 bases. The CDR3 DNA follows: TGCGCCAGCTCCCCGACAGGCAACACCGGGGAGCTGTTTTTT. It encodes CASSPTGNTGELFF.

The chain couples TRBV7-2 to TRBJ2-3; D could derive from TRBD1 or TRBD2 (5 bases each). Trimming cost V 3 bases and J 8 bases, with 9 bases left between them. The CDR3 covers 12 residues. Germline lookup yields CDR1 SGHTA and CDR2 FQGNSA. DNA for the CDR3: TGTGCCAGCAGCTTCGGGACCCCTACGCAGTATTTT. Translation gives CASSFGTPTQYF.

In the case of this clone: The same CDR3 also results from other DNA sequences found in this sample. The chain recombines TRBV18 with TRBJ2-1; TRBD2 matches 9 bases. Trimming at V came to 0 bases and at J to 4 bases, leaving 1 base not matched to a gene. CDR1 and CDR2 from the germline V gene are KGHSH and LQKENI. The CDR3 runs to 15 residues. CDR3 in DNA: TGTGCCAGCTCACCACCTAGCGGGGGATACAATGAGCAGTTCTTC. As protein: CASSPPSGGYNEQFF.

This clone was seen a few times. V gene TRBV5-6 combines with J gene TRBJ2-3; D not certain. The CDR3 has 15 amino acids. Trimming removed 4 bases from V and 0 bases from J, with 12 bases in between. CDR1 and CDR2 (germline): SGHDT, YYEEEE. The CDR3 bases are TGTGCCAGCAGCCCCTACATCCAGAGCACAGATACGCAGTATTTT. Its protein is CASSPYIQSTDTQYF.

The sample holds a few counts of this clone. The chain recombines TRBV11-2 with TRBJ2-5; the D gene is possibly TRBD2 (5 bases). The CDR3 loop spans 13 amino acids. Per germline, CDR1 SGHAT and CDR2 FQNNGV. V was shortened by 3 bases and J by 3 bases, with 8 bases between the two germline ends. CDR3 nucleotides: TGTGCCAGCAGCTTGGGAGAGAAAGAGACCCAGTACTTC. This translates into CASSLGEKETQYF.

The rearrangement uses TRBV4-3 and TRBJ1-5; D gene unclear. CDR1 LGHNA and CDR2 YSLEER come from the germline V gene. V was shortened by 0 bases and J by 7 bases, with 13 bases between the two germline ends. CDR3 length equals 15 residues. DNA for the CDR3: TGCGCCAGCAGCCAAGAAATAGGATCCGGGCAGCCCCAGCATTTT. Its protein product is CASSQEIGSGQPQHF.

The chain combines TRBV10-3 with TRBJ1-6; TRBD1 aligns across 7 bases. The V and J ends lost 7 bases and 5 bases, in that order; junction bases with no gene match: 5. Germline-derived CDR1 and CDR2 are ENHRY and SYGVKD. There are 14 residues in the CDR3. In DNA, the CDR3 is TGTGCCATCAACGGACAGGCGGATAATTCACCCCTCCACTTT. It encodes CAINGQADNSPLHF.

The chain has TRBV11-1 and TRBJ1-1, with 7 bases identical to TRBD1. From germline, CDR1 is SGHAT and CDR2 FQDESV (reference sequence). The CDR3 length is 14 residues. The ends lost 4 bases at V and 3 bases at J; junction bases unmatched: 5. The CDR3 DNA sequence: TGTGCCAGCAGCTCCCGGACAGGAGACACTGAAGCTTTCTTT. Translating gives CASSSRTGDTEAFF.

The CDR3 is CAWSVRNSGNTIYF. For the CDR3, the DNA is TGTGCCTGGAGTGTACGAAACTCTGGAAACACCATATATTTT. V gene TRBV30 combines with J gene TRBJ1-3; D unclear. Trimming left V 0 bases short and J 0 bases short, with 6 bases between. CDR3 length equals 14 residues. The germline V gene has CDR1 GTSNPN and CDR2 SVGIG (reference sequence).

The CDR3 here is CASSARVSGEQYF. CDR3 in DNA: TGTGCCAGCAGTGCGAGGGTGTCGGGCGAGCAGTACTTC. The chain has TRBV2 and TRBJ2-7; D is possibly TRBD2 (5 bases). The CDR3 runs 13 residues. CDR1 SNHLY and CDR2 FYNNEI come from the germline V gene. Trimming took 4 bases from V and 6 from J, leaving 13 bases between them.

J is TRBJ1-1 and V is TRBV27; no firm D call. The CDR3 extends over 13 amino acids. CDR1 is MNHEY, CDR2 SMNVEV, per germline (reference sequence). Trimming pared 5 bases from V and 1 base from J, leaving 8 bases between. As DNA, the CDR3 is TGTGCCAGCAGTAGCCCATGGAACACTGAAGCTTTCTTT. Translation gives CASSSPWNTEAFF.

Regarding this clone: Other DNA sequences in this specimen translate into the identical CDR3. The chain is built from TRBV5-1 and TRBJ2-7; TRBD1 agrees at 7 bases. CDR1 and CDR2 (germline): SGHRS, YFSETQ. J gave up 2 bases and V 2 bases, and 1 base lay outside the gene matches. There are 13 residues in the CDR3. The CDR3 bases are TGCGCCAGCAGCTTCGACAGGGCCTACGAGCAGTACTTC. Its protein product is CASSFDRAYEQYF.

The rearrangement joins TRBV5-1 to TRBJ1-1; TRBD1 is a possible D gene (6 bases). The germline V gene encodes CDR1 SGHRS and CDR2 YFSETQ. V was pared by 2 bases and J by 6 bases, with 11 bases between. The CDR3 is 13 amino acids. The CDR3 region has the DNA TGCGCCAGCAGCTTTAAGGGGGAGGCTGAAGCTTTCTTT. Protein product: CASSFKGEAEAFF.

The chain couples TRBV15 to TRBJ2-1; maybe TRBD2 (7 bases). The germline CDR1 and CDR2 sequences are LNHNV and YYDKDF (reference sequence). The CDR3 has 17 residues. Trimming cost V 3 bases and J 1 base, with 16 bases left between them. The CDR3: CATSSPGGGRSYNEQFF. The CDR3 DNA follows: TGTGCCACCAGCAGTCCTGGGGGGGGCCGGTCCTACAATGAGCAGTTCTTC.

The gene calls are TRBV30 and TRBJ1-3; D unresolved. Germline V gene sequence: CDR1 GTSNPN, CDR2 SVGIG (reference sequence). The length of the CDR3 is 13 residues. Trimming cost V 3 bases and J 4 bases, with 10 bases left between them. This CDR3 reads CAWRLPGGNTIYF. For the CDR3, the DNA is TGTGCCTGGAGGCTCCCGGGAGGAAACACCATATATTTT. Drawing the rest from reference TRBV30 and TRBJ1-3, the complete variable domain is SQTIHQWPATLVQPVGSPLSLECTVEGTSNPNLYWYRQAAGRGLQLLFYSVGIGQISSEVPQNLSASRPQDRQFILSSKKLLLSDSGFYLCAWRLPGGNTIYFGEGSWLTVV.

The J gene is TRBJ1-2, the V gene TRBV2; D remains unclear. V lost 1 base and J lost 8, with 8 bases in between. The CDR3 sequence is 12 residues long. Per germline, CDR1 SNHLY and CDR2 FYNNEI. The CDR3 protein is CASSEVSGGYTF. The CDR3, as DNA: TGTGCCAGCAGTGAAGTCTCCGGCGGCTACACCTTC.

V and J are TRBV29-1 and TRBJ1-2; TRBD1 agrees at 7 bases. This CDR3 is 12 amino acids long. From germline, CDR1 is SQVTM and CDR2 ANQGSEA. Losses at the gene ends were 7 bases for V and 2 bases for J; bases not matched to a gene: 4. CDR3: CSAKDRNYGYTF. The CDR3 bases are TGCAGCGCCAAGGACAGGAACTATGGCTACACCTTC.

The V call is TRBV29-1, the J call TRBJ1-2, with D possibly matching TRBD1 (5 bases). V lost 6 bases, J lost 8 bases, and 25 bases lay in between. In germline, CDR1 is SQVTM, CDR2 ANQGSEA. The CDR3 has 15 residues. CDR3 DNA sequence: TGCAGCGTCGCACACTTGACGTGGGGGAAAGAGGGCTACACCTTC. Its translation is CSVAHLTWGKEGYTF.

There are a few counts of this clone. Other nucleotide sequences from this sample produce the same CDR3. The V call is TRBV7-2, the J call TRBJ1-1; 7 bases fit TRBD1. There are 15 residues in the CDR3. Germline V CDR1 and CDR2: SGHTA, FQGNSA. The junction had 2 bases not matched to a gene; V was cut back by 1 base and J by 0 bases. CDR3 in DNA: TGTGCCAGCAGCTTAGGAGGGACAGTGAACACTGAAGCTTTCTTT. Encoded protein: CASSLGGTVNTEAFF.

This sequence joins TRBV30 and TRBJ2-2; 7 bases are a match to TRBD2. The CDR3 sequence is 17 residues long. After removal of 0 bases from V and 3 bases from J, the junction contained 10 bases not matched to a gene. Germline V gives CDR1 GTSNPN, CDR2 SVGIG (reference sequence). In DNA, the CDR3 is TGTGCCTGGAGTGTCCGCGGGAGTTGGTCGGACACCGGGGAGCTGTTTTTT. Translating it yields CAWSVRGSWSDTGELFF.